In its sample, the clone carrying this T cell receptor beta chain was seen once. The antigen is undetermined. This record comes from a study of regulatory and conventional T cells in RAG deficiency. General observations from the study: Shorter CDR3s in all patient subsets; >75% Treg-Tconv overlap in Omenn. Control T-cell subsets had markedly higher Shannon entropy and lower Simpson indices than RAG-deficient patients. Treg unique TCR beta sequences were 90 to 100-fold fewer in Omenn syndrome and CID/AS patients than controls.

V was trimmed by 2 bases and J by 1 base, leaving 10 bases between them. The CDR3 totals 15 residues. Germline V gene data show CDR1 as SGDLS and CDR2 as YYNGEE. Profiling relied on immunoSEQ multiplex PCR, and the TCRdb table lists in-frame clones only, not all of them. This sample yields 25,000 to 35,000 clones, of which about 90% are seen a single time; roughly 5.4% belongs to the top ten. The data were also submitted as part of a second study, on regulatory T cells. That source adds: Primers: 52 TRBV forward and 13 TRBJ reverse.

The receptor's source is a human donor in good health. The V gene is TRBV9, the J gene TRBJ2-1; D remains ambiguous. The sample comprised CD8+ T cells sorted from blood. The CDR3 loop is CASSVRSDSYNEQFF. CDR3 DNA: TGTGCCAGCAGCGTCAGGTCCGATTCCTACAATGAGCAGTTCTTC.